These 8 T cell receptor beta chains were sequenced from one sample in a study of blood T cell repertoires in COVID-19. Assay: immunoSEQ multiplex PCR; the TCRdb copy retains only in-frame clones and omits some. The table has about 100,000 clones, approximately 88% seen once. The sample taken for sequencing was peripheral blood. These TCRs come from a man older than 75 with acute or convalescent COVID-19.

This clone was observed once. The chain links TRBV6-6 to TRBJ1-1, with 9 bases that match TRBD1. CDR1 is MNHNY and CDR2 is SVGAGI in the germline V gene (reference sequence). This CDR3 comprises 13 residues. J lost 5 bases, V lost 7 bases, and 5 bases had no gene match. The CDR3 DNA follows: TGTGCCAGCACTCGACAGGGGGATACTGAAGCTTTCTTT. It encodes CASTRQGDTEAFF.

This clone was found once. This rearrangement joins TRBV12-5 to TRBJ1-1, with TRBD1 matching 7 bases. V was clipped by 6 bases and J by 5 bases; unmatched bases: 9. The CDR3 is 14 residues long. CDR1 LGHNT and CDR2 FRNRAP come from the germline V gene. For the CDR3, the DNA is TGTGCTAGTGGGCGACAGGGCAGGGGGACTGAAGCTTTCTTT. Protein sequence: CASGRQGRGTEAFF.

The V call is TRBV18, the J call TRBJ2-1, with 8 bases fitting TRBD1. With 3 bases clipped from V and 2 bases from J, the junction kept 3 bases outside the gene matches. This CDR3 region has 15 residues. Germline V gene sequence: CDR1 KGHSH, CDR2 LQKENI. CDR3 amino acids: CASSPGQGTYNEQFF. CDR3 coding DNA: TGTGCCAGCTCACCTGGACAGGGCACCTACAATGAGCAGTTCTTC.

The chain combines TRBV3-1 (or the pseudogene TRBV3-2) with TRBJ2-2, with TRBD2 identical over 9 bases. Germline V gene data show CDR1 as LGHDT and CDR2 as YNNKEL (reference sequence). The CDR3 contains 16 residues. The J segment lost 6 bases and the V segment lost 3 bases, leaving 8 bases of the junction unmatched. The CDR3 DNA reads as TGTGCCAGCAGCCAGCGGGGGGGCTTCCCCTCCGGGGAGCTGTTTTTT. Translated: CASSQRGGFPSGELFF.

J is TRBJ1-2 and V is TRBV10-3, with a tentative D call TRBD1 (6 bases). The ends were cut back, 2 bases at V and 5 bases at J, with 15 bases in the middle. The germline V gene encodes CDR1 ENHRY and CDR2 SYGVKD. This CDR3 has 15 amino acids. The CDR3 reads CAISEQGRFSYGYTF. The CDR3 DNA reads TGTGCCATCAGTGAGCAGGGGCGGTTCTCTTATGGCTACACCTTC.

V is TRBV5-1 and J is TRBJ2-7, with D possibly being TRBD1 (6 bases). Germline CDR1 SGHRS, CDR2 YFSETQ. The CDR3 totals 15 residues. V gave up 6 bases and J gave up 0 bases, with 16 bases separating them. The CDR3 region has the DNA TGCGCCAGCACCGCCGGGACACCGAGCTCCTACGAGCAGTACTTC. This codes for CASTAGTPSSYEQYF.

J is TRBJ1-4 and V is TRBV7-9, with D perhaps TRBD1 (5 bases). Germline CDR1 is SEHNR and CDR2 is FQNEAQ (reference sequence). This CDR3 contains 17 residues. V lost 4 bases, J lost 3 bases, and 18 bases lay in between. CDR3 protein: CASSSRTSLTANEKLFF. For the CDR3, the DNA is TGTGCCAGCAGCTCCCGGACAAGTTTGACGGCTAATGAAAAACTGTTTTTT.

The rearrangement joins TRBV30 to TRBJ1-1; D possibly corresponds to TRBD1 (5 bases). Germline V gives CDR1 GTSNPN, CDR2 SVGIG (reference sequence). V was pared by 2 bases and J by 0 bases, with 19 bases between. The length of the CDR3 is 17 residues. CDR3 region: CAWSPSGQILLNTEAFF. In nucleotides, the CDR3 is TGTGCCTGGAGTCCATCCGGACAAATACTATTGAACACTGAAGCTTTCTTT.